The 11 T cell receptor beta chains listed next were all sequenced from one sample in a study of cytomegalovirus exposure and HLA in healthy donors. Vbeta (60) and Jbeta (13) primers were used in the PCR. TCRdb keeps only in-frame clones here, not all; method: immunoSEQ multiplex PCR. The sample shows 100,000 to 150,000 clones, around 80% of them seen only once. Sequences were obtained from PBMCs. These receptors all stem from a boy aged 2 to 10 in good health and CMV-seronegative.

V is TRBV2 and J is TRBJ2-7; 10 bases match TRBD1. The CDR3 is 16 residues long. The germline V gene encodes CDR1 SNHLY and CDR2 FYNNEI. The CDR3 is CASLGQGRGGDYEQHV. DNA for the CDR3: TGTGCCAGCCTGGGACAGGGGCGAGGTGGGGACTACGAGCAGCACGTC.

The chain employs TRBV30 and TRBJ1-6; D is unresolved. CDR3 length equals 14 residues. Germline CDR1 is GTSNPN and CDR2 is SVGIG (reference sequence). Trimming removed 5 bases at V and 0 bases at J, with 8 bases between. CDR3 nucleotides: TGTGCCTGGCAGGATGTCTCCTATAATTCACCCCTCCACTTT. Protein: CAWQDVSYNSPLHF.

V and J are TRBV6-5 and TRBJ1-2; weak D call: TRBD1 (5 bases). The CDR3 extends over 12 amino acids. In germline, CDR1 is MNHEY, CDR2 SVGAGI. Trimming removed 10 bases from V and 7 bases from J, with 16 bases in between. The DNA of the CDR3 is TGTGCCACTACTAAAGGGGAATGTGGCTACACCTTC. Its protein is CATTKGECGYTF.

Points on this clone: Compared with germline, one end of the junction differs, possibly owing to a read error. The rearrangement uses TRBV4-3 and TRBJ1-4; no definite D call. The length of the CDR3 is 13 residues. Germline-derived CDR1 and CDR2 are LGHNA and YSLEER. The CDR3 reads CASNQIHNEKLFF. For the CDR3, the DNA is TGCGCCAGCAACCAAATCCATAATGAAAAACTGTTTTTT.

The rearrangement joins TRBV11-2 to TRBJ2-7, with D tentatively TRBD2 (6 bases). The CDR3 loop spans 16 amino acids. Germline CDR1 SGHAT, CDR2 FQNNGV. V was shortened by 4 bases and J by 0 bases, with 16 bases between the two germline ends. The CDR3 spells CASSSLGGRNSYEQYV. CDR3 bases: TGTGCCAGCAGCTCCCTGGGGGGACGAAACTCCTACGAGCAGTACGTC.

The rearrangement links TRBV5-1 to TRBJ1-2; D uncertain. This CDR3 contains 11 residues. CDR1 and CDR2 from the germline V gene are SGHRS and YFSETQ. V lost 7 bases, J lost 2 bases, and 6 bases lay in between. CDR3 region: CASRGNYGYTF. As DNA, the CDR3 is TGCGCCAGCCGGGGAAACTATGGCTACACCTTC.

V usage is TRBV5-6 and J usage is TRBJ1-1; 8 positions match TRBD1. V shed 4 bases and J 5 bases; nucleotides not matched to a gene: 4. CDR1 is SGHDT, CDR2 YYEEEE, per germline. The length of the CDR3 is 13 residues. The CDR3 sequence is CASSVGQGTEAFF. The CDR3 DNA is TGTGCCAGCAGCGTCGGACAGGGAACTGAAGCTTTCTTT.

The rearrangement links TRBV6-1 to TRBJ2-3, with TRBD2 identical over 7 bases. Germline V gene data show CDR1 as MNHNS and CDR2 as SASEGT. The CDR3 length is 15 residues. With V trimmed by 8 bases and J by 3 bases, 11 bases remained unmatched. The CDR3 DNA is TGTGCCAGCCTTCACTTAGCGGGTGGAACAGATACGCAGTATTTT. This gives the protein CASLHLAGGTDTQYF.

The rearrangement uses TRBV2 and TRBJ1-2; no clear D. There are 16 residues in the CDR3. V dropped 0 bases and J dropped 5 bases, with 16 bases sitting between them. Per the germline V gene, CDR1 is SNHLY and CDR2 is FYNNEI. DNA for the CDR3: TGTGCCAGCAGTGAAGCGCCCCTCGGGATCGAGTATGGCTACACCTTC. It codes for CASSEAPLGIEYGYTF.

This rearrangement joins TRBV6-1 to TRBJ2-7; 7 nucleotides agree with TRBD1. V shed 5 bases, J shed 2 bases, and the junction held 9 bases outside the gene matches. CDR1 MNHNS and CDR2 SASEGT come from the germline V gene. The CDR3 spans 15 residues. The CDR3 DNA reads as TGTGCCAGCAGTCCCCTAGGGGACAGACCCTACGAGCAGTACGTC. Its protein product is CASSPLGDRPYEQYV.

The genes are TRBV27 and TRBJ1-2; 7 positions agree with TRBD1. Unmatched junction bases numbered 17, after V lost 5 bases and J lost 2 bases. CDR1 and CDR2 (germline): MNHEY, SMNVEV (reference sequence). The CDR3 runs 18 residues. The CDR3 here is CASSANRGHTQRNYGYTF. CDR3 nucleotides: TGTGCCAGCAGTGCGAACAGGGGACACACGCAGAGAAACTATGGCTACACCTTC.